This TCR beta chain was sequenced for a study of cytomegalovirus exposure and HLA in healthy donors. Turning to the study itself: The same platform was used for the roughly 130 validation repertoires as for the 600 to 700 first-cohort repertoires, as reported in a later analysis.

These donors were members of the approximately 110-subject validation cohort, a group separate from the roughly 670-subject first cohort. TCRdb's copy holds only in-frame clones and misses some; the assay was immunoSEQ multiplex PCR. This sample has hundreds of thousands of clones; about nine tenths occur once, and the top ten carry 2% to 2.5%. CDR3 length equals 15 residues. After removal of 6 bases from V and 6 bases from J, the junction contained 8 bases not matched to a gene. Germline values: CDR1 MNHEY, CDR2 SVGAGI. The sequence was obtained from a woman in her late teens or twenties in good health and CMV-seropositive. The source material was PBMCs. The rearrangement links TRBV6-5 to TRBJ1-5; 10 nucleotides match TRBD1. The CDR3 sequence is CASRAGTGVRQPQHF. The CDR3 coding sequence is TGTGCCAGCAGAGCGGGGACAGGGGTCCGTCAGCCCCAGCATTTT.